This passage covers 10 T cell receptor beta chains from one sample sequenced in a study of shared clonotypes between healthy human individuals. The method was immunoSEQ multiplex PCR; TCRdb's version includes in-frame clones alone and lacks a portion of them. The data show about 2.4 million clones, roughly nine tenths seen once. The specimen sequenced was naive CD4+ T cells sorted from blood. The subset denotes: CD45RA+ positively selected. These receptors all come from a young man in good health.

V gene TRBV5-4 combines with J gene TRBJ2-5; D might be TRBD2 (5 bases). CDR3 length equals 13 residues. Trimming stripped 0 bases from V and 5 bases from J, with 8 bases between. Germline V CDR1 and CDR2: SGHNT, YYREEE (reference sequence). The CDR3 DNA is TGTGCCAGCAGCTTGGAAGAGGGTGAGACCCAGTACTTC. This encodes CASSLEEGETQYF.

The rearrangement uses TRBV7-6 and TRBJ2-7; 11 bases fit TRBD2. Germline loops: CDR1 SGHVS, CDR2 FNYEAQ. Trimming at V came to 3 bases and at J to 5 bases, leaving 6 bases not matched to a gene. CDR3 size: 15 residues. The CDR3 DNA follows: TGTGCCAGCAGCTTCTTAGCGGGAGGGCGGAACGAGCAGTACTTC. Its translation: CASSFLAGGRNEQYF.

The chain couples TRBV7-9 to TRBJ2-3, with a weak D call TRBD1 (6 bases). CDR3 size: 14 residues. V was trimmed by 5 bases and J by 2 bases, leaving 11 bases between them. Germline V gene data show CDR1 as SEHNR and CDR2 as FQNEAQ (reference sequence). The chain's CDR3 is CASSRLGATDTQYF. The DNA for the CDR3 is TGTGCCAGCAGCCGCTTGGGGGCCACAGATACGCAGTATTTT. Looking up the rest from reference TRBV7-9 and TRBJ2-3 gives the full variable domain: DTGVSQNPRHKITKRGQNVTFRCDPISEHNRLYWYRQTLGQGPEFLTYFQNEAQLEKSRLLSDRFSAERPKGSFSTLEIQRTEQGDSAMYLCASSRLGATDTQYFGPGTRLTVL.

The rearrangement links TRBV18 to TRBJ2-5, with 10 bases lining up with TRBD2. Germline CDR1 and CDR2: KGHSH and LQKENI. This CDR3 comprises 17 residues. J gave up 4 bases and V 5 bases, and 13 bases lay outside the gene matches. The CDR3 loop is CASSTTYLAGVRETQYF. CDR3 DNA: TGTGCCAGCTCAACCACTTATCTAGCGGGAGTACGAGAGACCCAGTACTTC.

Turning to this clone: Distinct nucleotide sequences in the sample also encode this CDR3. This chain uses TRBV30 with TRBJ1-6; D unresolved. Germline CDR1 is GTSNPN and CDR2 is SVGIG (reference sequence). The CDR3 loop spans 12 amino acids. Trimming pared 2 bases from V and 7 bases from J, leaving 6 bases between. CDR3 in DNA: TGTGCCTGGAGTCGGACGAATTCACCCCTCCACTTT. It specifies CAWSRTNSPLHF.

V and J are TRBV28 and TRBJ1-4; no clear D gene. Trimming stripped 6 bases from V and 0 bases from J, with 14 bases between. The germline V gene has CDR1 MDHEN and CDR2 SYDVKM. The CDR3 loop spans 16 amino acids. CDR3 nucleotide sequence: TGTGCCAGCAGCCTGCGGGATTTGGCAACTAATGAAAAACTGTTTTTT. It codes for CASSLRDLATNEKLFF.

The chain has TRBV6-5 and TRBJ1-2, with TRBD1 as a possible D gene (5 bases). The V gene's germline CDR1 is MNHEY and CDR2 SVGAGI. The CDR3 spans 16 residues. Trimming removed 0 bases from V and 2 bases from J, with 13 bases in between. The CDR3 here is CASSYSGGFRNYGYTF. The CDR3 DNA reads TGTGCCAGCAGTTACTCGGGGGGTTTTCGGAACTATGGCTACACCTTC.

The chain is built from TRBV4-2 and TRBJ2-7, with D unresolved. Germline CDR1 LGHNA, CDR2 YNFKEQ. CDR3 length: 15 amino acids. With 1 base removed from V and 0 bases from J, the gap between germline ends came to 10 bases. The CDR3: CASSQGLPSSYEQYF. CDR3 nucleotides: TGTGCCAGCAGCCAAGGACTGCCGAGCTCCTACGAGCAGTACTTC.

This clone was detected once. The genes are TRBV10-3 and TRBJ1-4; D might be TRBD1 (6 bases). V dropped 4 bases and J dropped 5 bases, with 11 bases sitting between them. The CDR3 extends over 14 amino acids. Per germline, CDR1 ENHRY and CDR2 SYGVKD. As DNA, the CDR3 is TGTGCCATCAGTGCTGACAGGCAAAATGAAAAACTGTTTTTT. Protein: CAISADRQNEKLFF.

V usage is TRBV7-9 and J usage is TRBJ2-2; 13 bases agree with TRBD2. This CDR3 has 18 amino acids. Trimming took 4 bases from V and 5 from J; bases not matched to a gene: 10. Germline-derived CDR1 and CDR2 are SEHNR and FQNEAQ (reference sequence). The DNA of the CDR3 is TGTGCCAGCAGCTCCGGACTAGCGGGAGTAAGGTGGACCGGGGAGCTGTTTTTT. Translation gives CASSSGLAGVRWTGELFF.